What follows are 10 T cell receptor beta chains derived from one specimen sequenced in a study of immune characterization of retroperitoneal liposarcoma. TCRdb passed the PCR reads through MiXCR, listing each CDR3 protein once. The table lists approximately 7,800 distinct CDR3 sequences, around 40% of them singletons. Sample: tumor tissue. The receptors derive from a male donor with retroperitoneal liposarcoma.

The V and J genes are TRBV6-1 and TRBJ2-5, with a tentative D call TRBD1 (6 bases). Germline V lookup: CDR1 MNHNS, CDR2 SASEGT. CDR3 length equals 15 residues. The V end was cut by 6 bases, the J end by 1 base, with 15 bases between. The CDR3 sequence is CASRKTGSIQETQYF. The CDR3 nucleotides read TGTGCCAGCAGAAAGACAGGCTCGATCCAAGAGACCCAGTACTTC.

The CDR3 sequence is CASSFRGRTDTQYF. The CDR3 DNA reads as TGTGCCAGCAGTTTCCGCGGAAGGACAGATACGCAGTATTTT. The chain carries TRBV6-9 and TRBJ2-3; D unclear. The germline gives CDR1 MNHGY, CDR2 SVAAGI. The length of the CDR3 is 14 residues. V lost 4 bases to trimming and J lost 3 bases, with 11 bases between them.

This chain joins TRBV7-2 and TRBJ2-1; the match to TRBD2 covers 7 bases. Germline-derived CDR1 and CDR2 are SGHTA and FQGNSA. The CDR3 consists of 16 residues. Trimming at V came to 5 bases and at J to 0 bases, leaving 7 bases not matched to a gene. CDR3 nucleotide sequence: TGTGCCAGCAGCGTTGGGACTACAAGCTCCTACAATGAGCAGTTCTTC. Protein product: CASSVGTTSSYNEQFF.

This clonotype has a handful of counts. The V and J genes are TRBV7-6 and TRBJ2-1; a possible D gene is TRBD2 (5 bases). Looked up from germline, CDR1 is SGHVS and CDR2 is FNYEAQ. With 4 bases removed from V and 7 bases from J, the gap between germline ends came to 14 bases. This CDR3 comprises 14 residues. The CDR3 DNA reads TGTGCCAGCAGCTCGAGGCTTCGGGGAAATGAGCAGTTCTTC. Protein sequence: CASSSRLRGNEQFF.

This clonotype counts as medium-sized. The gene calls are TRBV12-3 or TRBV12-4 and TRBJ2-5; D gene ambiguous. Trimming shortened V by 3 bases and J by 3 bases, and 11 bases separated the two germline ends. The CDR3 runs to 14 residues. CDR3 sequence: CASSFWCSEETQYF. DNA for the CDR3: TGTGCCAGCAGTTTTTGGTGTAGTGAAGAGACCCAGTACTTC.

This clonotype has a single count. The chain recombines TRBV11-3 with TRBJ1-2, with D possibly being TRBD1 (6 bases). CDR1 and CDR2 from the germline V gene are SGHNT and YENEEA. This CDR3 contains 15 residues. Trimming left V 6 bases short and J 4 bases short, with 18 bases between. This CDR3 reads CASSQSRTEAYGYTF. DNA of the CDR3: TGTGCCAGCAGTCAATCGAGGACAGAGGCCTATGGCTACACCTTC.

This clonotype was detected a few times. The genes are TRBV6-1 and TRBJ2-1; 12 positions agree with TRBD2. Germline CDR1 is MNHNS and CDR2 is SASEGT. The CDR3 has 13 amino acids. With 3 bases clipped from V and 13 bases from J, the junction kept 4 bases outside the gene matches. The CDR3 loop reads CASSDWTSGVQFF. Here the CDR3 DNA reads TGTGCCAGCAGTGATTGGACTAGCGGGGTCCAGTTCTTC.

In this sample, this clonotype turned up a few times. The genes are TRBV12-3 or TRBV12-4 and TRBJ2-1; D might be TRBD2 (7 bases). The CDR3 runs to 13 residues. The V end was cut by 5 bases, the J end by 13 bases, with 18 bases between. CDR3 loop: CASSRARGGTQFF. The CDR3 DNA follows: TGTGCCAGCAGTCGTGCAAGGGGGGGGACCCAGTTCTTC.

This clonotype was seen a handful of times. The rearrangement links TRBV6-1 to TRBJ2-4; tentatively, D is TRBD1 or TRBD2 (6 bases each). The CDR3 runs to 14 residues. Deletions cut 5 bases from V and 6 bases from J, with 14 bases between. Per the germline V gene, CDR1 is MNHNS and CDR2 is SASEGT. CDR3 DNA sequence: TGTGCCAGCAGTCGGGCAGGAGGGGGAAACATTCAGTACTTC. Residues: CASSRAGGGNIQYF.

Concerning this clonotype itself: A much larger clone is a single base away; this may be a read error. The chain has TRBV7-3 and TRBJ2-1; no firm D call. This CDR3 is built from 11 residues. In germline, CDR1 is SGHTA, CDR2 FQGTGA. V was shortened by 10 bases and J by 10 bases, with 14 bases between the two germline ends. The CDR3: CATTSIYEQFF. The CDR3 nucleotides are TGTGCCACTACGTCCATCTACGAGCAGTTCTTC. The variable domain in full, completed from reference TRBV7-3 and TRBJ2-1, reads GAGVSQTPSNKVTEKGKYVELRCDPISGHTALYWYRQSLGQGPEFLIYFQGTGAADDSGLPNDRFFAVRPEGSVSTLKIQRTERGDSAVYLCATTSIYEQFFGPGTRLTVL.